Below, 17 T cell receptor beta chains from the same sample are listed, as sequenced in a study of blood T cell repertoires in COVID-19. TCRdb keeps only in-frame clones here, not all; method: immunoSEQ multiplex PCR. This sample carries approximately 240,000 clones, about nine tenths of them seen once, and the ten largest clones take 1.5% to 2%. The source material was PBMCs or T cells enriched from blood (not recorded which). Receptors originate from a woman aged 18-29 years who had recovered from COVID-19.

The chain is built from TRBV28 and TRBJ2-1; D might be TRBD1 (6 bases). This CDR3 has 13 amino acids. V dropped 7 bases and J dropped 5 bases, with 12 bases sitting between them. Germline V gene sequence: CDR1 MDHEN, CDR2 SYDVKM. The DNA for the CDR3 is TGTGCCAGCAACGTACAGGGACACAATGAGCAGTTCTTC. Its protein is CASNVQGHNEQFF.

The rearrangement uses TRBV5-1 and TRBJ2-1, with D uncertain. Trimming took off 0 bases at V and 5 bases at J, with 9 bases between the two ends. This CDR3 is 14 amino acids long. CDR1 and CDR2 (germline): SGHRS, YFSETQ. The CDR3 nucleotides are TGCGCCAGCAGCTTGGTGCAGGCAAACAATGAGCAGTTCTTC. Protein sequence: CASSLVQANNEQFF.

J is TRBJ2-7 and V is TRBV5-1; 8 bases fit TRBD2. V lost 4 bases, J lost 2 bases, and 5 bases stayed unmatched. Germline values: CDR1 SGHRS, CDR2 YFSETQ. The CDR3 totals 14 residues. The CDR3 reads CASSQAGDPYEQYF. Written as DNA, the CDR3 is TGCGCCAGCAGCCAAGCGGGAGACCCCTACGAGCAGTACTTC.

This chain joins TRBV3-1 (or the pseudogene TRBV3-2) and TRBJ1-6; no definite D call. The CDR3 is 12 amino acids. Trimming took 7 bases from V and 9 from J, leaving 10 bases between them. Per germline, CDR1 LGHDT and CDR2 YNNKEL (reference sequence). For the CDR3, the DNA is TGTGCCAGCAACGGGAGATTTTCACCCCTCCACTTT. This encodes CASNGRFSPLHF.

The rearrangement uses TRBV5-1 and TRBJ2-5; 7 nucleotides align to TRBD1. V trimming: 4 bases; J trimming: 3 bases; junction bases outside the gene matches: 3. This CDR3 comprises 13 residues. Per germline, CDR1 SGHRS and CDR2 YFSETQ. The CDR3 loop reads CASSPGTEETQYF. The CDR3 DNA is TGCGCCAGCAGCCCGGGGACAGAAGAGACCCAGTACTTC.

The chain is built from TRBV7-2 and TRBJ1-5; D is possibly TRBD1 (6 bases). CDR1 and CDR2 (germline): SGHTA, FQGNSA. This CDR3 region has 14 residues. With 1 base removed from V and 6 bases from J, the gap between germline ends came to 10 bases. The CDR3 here is CASSLGGGVQPQHF. Here the CDR3 DNA reads TGTGCCAGCAGCTTAGGGGGGGGCGTTCAGCCCCAGCATTTT.

The chain has TRBV2 and TRBJ2-5; D gene uncertain. CDR1 is SNHLY, CDR2 FYNNEI, per germline. The CDR3 extends over 13 amino acids. V lost 9 bases and J 0 bases, leaving 11 bases between the germline ends. Here the CDR3 reads CASQLRYQETQYF. The CDR3 nucleotides are TGTGCCAGTCAATTACGGTACCAAGAGACCCAGTACTTC.

This clone showed up just a few times. This chain links TRBV5-4 with TRBJ2-7; 9 bases are shared with TRBD1. The CDR3 length is 16 residues. Germline CDR1 SGHNT, CDR2 YYREEE (reference sequence). The trim removed 1 base at V and 5 bases at J, leaving 10 bases unmatched. The CDR3 sequence is CASSLPQTGGVDEQYF. In DNA, the CDR3 is TGTGCCAGCAGCTTGCCGCAGACAGGGGGAGTGGACGAGCAGTACTTC.

The genes are TRBV7-9 and TRBJ2-1; 10 nucleotides match TRBD1. Trimming took 6 bases from V and 6 from J; bases not matched to a gene: 20. CDR3 length equals 19 residues. Looked up from germline, CDR1 is SEHNR and CDR2 is FQNEAQ (reference sequence). CDR3 DNA sequence: TGTGCCAGCAGTACGGCTCGGACAGGGGGTAACGGGAGGGGCAATGAGCAGTTCTTC. It is translated as CASSTARTGGNGRGNEQFF.

The V and J genes are TRBV10-2 and TRBJ1-6; 7 bases align to TRBD1. This CDR3 is built from 15 residues. Germline CDR1 is WSHSY and CDR2 is SAAADI. After removal of 8 bases from V and 3 bases from J, the junction contained 7 bases not matched to a gene. The CDR3 region has the DNA TGCGCCAGCTTAAGGGACAGCAGCTATAATTCACCCCTCCACTTT. Translating gives CASLRDSSYNSPLHF.

This chain connects TRBV4-1 to TRBJ2-7; weak D call: TRBD2 (6 bases). The germline V gene encodes CDR1 MGHRA and CDR2 YSYEKL. Trimming took 1 base from V and 4 from J, leaving 14 bases between them. This CDR3 has 15 residues. The CDR3 here is CASSQVSRLGYEQYF. The CDR3 DNA is TGCGCCAGCAGCCAAGTATCGCGACTAGGATACGAGCAGTACTTC.

The chain combines TRBV6-5 with TRBJ2-1; tentative D call: TRBD2 (6 bases). The CDR3 length is 15 residues. The ends were cut back, 7 bases at V and 4 bases at J, with 17 bases in the middle. Germline values: CDR1 MNHEY, CDR2 SVGAGI. The CDR3 protein is CASIKGVAAYNEQFF. The CDR3 DNA reads TGTGCCAGCATTAAGGGCGTAGCGGCTTACAATGAGCAGTTCTTC.

The rearrangement uses TRBV19 and TRBJ2-7, with D maybe TRBD1 (5 bases). This CDR3 is 11 amino acids long. V was cut by 7 bases and J by 7 bases, with 11 bases left in between. CDR1 is LNHDA, CDR2 SQIVND, per germline (reference sequence). The chain's CDR3 is CASKGVHEQYF. CDR3 bases: TGTGCCAGTAAAGGGGTACATGAGCAGTACTTC.

The V call is TRBV14, the J call TRBJ1-1; D might be TRBD1 (5 bases). Germline assignment: CDR1 SGHDN and CDR2 FVKESK. V was clipped by 7 bases and J by 2 bases, with 11 bases between them. The CDR3 has 13 amino acids. Here the CDR3 DNA reads TGTGCCAGCAATAGACAGATTAACACTGAAGCTTTCTTT. Translated: CASNRQINTEAFF.

The chain combines TRBV3-1 (or the pseudogene TRBV3-2) with TRBJ2-7; D is ambiguous. Per the germline V gene, CDR1 is LGHDT and CDR2 is YNNKEL (reference sequence). Trimming left V 5 bases short and J 2 bases short, with 4 bases between. CDR3 length equals 11 residues. The CDR3 here is CASSSAYEQYF. The DNA for the CDR3 is TGTGCCAGCAGCTCAGCCTACGAGCAGTACTTC.

The chain combines TRBV10-3 with TRBJ2-5; a possible D gene is TRBD1 (5 bases). Per the germline V gene, CDR1 is ENHRY and CDR2 is SYGVKD. This CDR3 is 14 amino acids long. V dropped 3 bases and J dropped 4 bases, with 12 bases sitting between them. The CDR3 nucleotides read TGTGCCATCAGTGACTCAGGGCTTACAGAGACCCAGTACTTC. It encodes CAISDSGLTETQYF.

This chain links TRBV5-4 with TRBJ2-1; perhaps TRBD2 as D (6 bases). The CDR3 runs to 15 residues. Per germline, CDR1 SGHNT and CDR2 YYREEE (reference sequence). V lost 5 bases and J lost 5, with 17 bases in between. The CDR3 DNA reads TGTGCCAGCAGGACCGGGTTAGCGGCCCACAATGAGCAGTTCTTC. Amino acid sequence: CASRTGLAAHNEQFF.